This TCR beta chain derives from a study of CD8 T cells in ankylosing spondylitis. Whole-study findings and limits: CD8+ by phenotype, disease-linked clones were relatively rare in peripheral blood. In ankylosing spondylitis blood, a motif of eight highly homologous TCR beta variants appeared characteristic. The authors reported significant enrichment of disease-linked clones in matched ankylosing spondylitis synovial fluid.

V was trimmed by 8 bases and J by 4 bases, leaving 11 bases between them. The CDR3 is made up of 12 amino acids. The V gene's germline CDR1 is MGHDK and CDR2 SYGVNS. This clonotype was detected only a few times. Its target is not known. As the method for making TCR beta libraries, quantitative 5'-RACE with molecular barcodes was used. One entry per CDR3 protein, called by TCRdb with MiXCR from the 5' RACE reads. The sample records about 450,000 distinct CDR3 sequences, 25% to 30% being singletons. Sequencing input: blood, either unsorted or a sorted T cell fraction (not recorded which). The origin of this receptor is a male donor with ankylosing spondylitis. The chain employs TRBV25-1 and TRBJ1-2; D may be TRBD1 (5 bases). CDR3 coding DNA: TGTGCCAGCTCGACAGATCGCTATGGCTACACCTTC. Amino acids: CASSTDRYGYTF.